This entry describes one TCR beta chain. The length of the CDR3 is 15 residues. Trimming cost V 1 base and J 8 bases, with 18 bases left between them. Per germline, CDR1 SGHDT and CDR2 YYEEEE. The record originates from a study of blood T cell repertoires in COVID-19. Study details: Acute and convalescent COVID-19 specimens originated in the United States, Italy and Spain.

Sequenced by immunoSEQ multiplex PCR; TCRdb stores in-frame clones only, minus some. The sample lists roughly 250,000 clones, roughly 90% seen once, with under 4.5% in the top ten. Sequenced sample: peripheral blood. This clonotype was sampled from a man in his fifties or sixties who had recovered from COVID-19. The chain couples TRBV5-6 to TRBJ1-2; possible D gene TRBD1, 5 bases. CDR3 protein: CASSLWGTGGRGYTF. DNA for the CDR3: TGTGCCAGCAGCTTGTGGGGGACTGGCGGCAGAGGCTACACCTTC.